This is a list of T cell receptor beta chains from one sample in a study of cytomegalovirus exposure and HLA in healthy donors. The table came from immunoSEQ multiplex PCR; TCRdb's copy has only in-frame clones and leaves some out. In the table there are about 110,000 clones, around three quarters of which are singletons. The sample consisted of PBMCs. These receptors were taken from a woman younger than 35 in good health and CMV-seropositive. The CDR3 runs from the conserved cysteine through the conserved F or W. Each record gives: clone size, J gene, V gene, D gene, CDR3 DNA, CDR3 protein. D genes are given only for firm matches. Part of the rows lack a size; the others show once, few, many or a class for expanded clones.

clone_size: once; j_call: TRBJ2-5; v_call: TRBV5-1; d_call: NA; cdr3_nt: TGCGCCAGCAGTGTTCAGTACCAAGAGACCCAGTACTTC; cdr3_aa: CASSVQYQETQYF
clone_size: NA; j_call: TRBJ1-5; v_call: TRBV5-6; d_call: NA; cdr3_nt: TGTGCCAGCAGCTTCTTTGTTTCCAATCAGCCCCAGCATTTT; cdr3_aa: CASSFFVSNQPQHF
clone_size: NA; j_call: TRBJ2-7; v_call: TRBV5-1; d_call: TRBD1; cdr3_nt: TGCGCCAGCAGCCCGTCGACAGGGTCCCTCGAGCAGTACTTC; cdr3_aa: CASSPSTGSLEQYF
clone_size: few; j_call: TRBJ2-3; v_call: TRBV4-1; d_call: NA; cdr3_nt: TGCGCCAGCAGCCAACTGGGACTCCTGGGCACAGATACGCAGTATTTT; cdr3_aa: CASSQLGLLGTDTQYF
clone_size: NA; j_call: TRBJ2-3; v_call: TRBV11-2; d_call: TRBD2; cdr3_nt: TGTGCCAGCAGCTCCGGACTAGCGGGAGGGCCCGATACGCAGTATTTT; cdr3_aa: CASSSGLAGGPDTQYF
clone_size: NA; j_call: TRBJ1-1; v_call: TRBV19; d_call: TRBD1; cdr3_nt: TGTGCCAGTAACCAGGACAGGGATCGAACTGAAGCTTTCTTT; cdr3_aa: CASNQDRDRTEAFF
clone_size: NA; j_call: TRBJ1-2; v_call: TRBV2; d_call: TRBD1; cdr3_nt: TGTGCCAGCCGGGACAGACCCTATGGCTACACCTTC; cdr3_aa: CASRDRPYGYTF
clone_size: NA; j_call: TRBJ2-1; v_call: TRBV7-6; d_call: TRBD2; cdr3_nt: TGTGCCAGCAGCGCAACTAGCGTTTCCTACAATGAGCAGTTCTTC; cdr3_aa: CASSATSVSYNEQFF
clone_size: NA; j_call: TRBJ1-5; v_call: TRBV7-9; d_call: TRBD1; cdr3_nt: TGTGCCAGCAGCTTATACTCCATGCGGACAGGGACCAATCAGCCCCAGCATTTT; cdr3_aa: CASSLYSMRTGTNQPQHF
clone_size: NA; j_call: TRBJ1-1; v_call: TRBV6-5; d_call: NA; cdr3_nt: TGTGCCAGCAGTTACTCGGCAGTAAACACTGAAGCTTTCTTT; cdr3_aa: CASSYSAVNTEAFF
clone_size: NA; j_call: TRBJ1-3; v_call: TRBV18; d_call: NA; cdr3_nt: TGTGCCAGCTCACCAGGGGGCGATTTTGGAAACACCATATATTTT; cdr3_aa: CASSPGGDFGNTIYF
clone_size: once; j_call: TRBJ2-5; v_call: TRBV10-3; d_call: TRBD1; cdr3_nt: TGTGCCATCAGGGGGACAGGGGGCGGCGCGGAGACCCAGTACTTC; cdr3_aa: CAIRGTGGGAETQYF
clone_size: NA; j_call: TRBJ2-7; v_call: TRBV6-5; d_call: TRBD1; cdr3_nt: TGTGCCAGCAGTGCCGGGACAGGGTTGTCCTACGAGCAGTACTTC; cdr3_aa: CASSAGTGLSYEQYF
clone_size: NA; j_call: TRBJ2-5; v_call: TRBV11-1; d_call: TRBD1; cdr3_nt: TGTGCCAGCAGCATCCCTCCAGGGGGAAAGACCCAGTACTTC; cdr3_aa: CASSIPPGGKTQYF